This TCR beta chain was identified in a study of blood T cell repertoires in COVID-19 (dated by TCRdb to about 2020). Context from the whole study: The collaborator samples originated in the United States, Italy and Spain and spanned the acute and convalescent phases of COVID-19. The dataset comprised deeply sampled blood TCRbeta repertoires from subjects exposed to, actively infected with, or recovered from COVID-19. The samples were drawn from the first 160 participants of the ongoing ImmuneRACE study and from 1,200 or so subjects provided by 6 global collaborators. The material from the prospective study consisted of cDNA or gDNA derived from T cells, B-cell-depleted T cells, or PBMCs. The repertoires were made available in a free public database intended to serve as a resource for research on the immune response to SARS-CoV-2. Where available, HLA class I and class II types were obtained from metadata supplied by the sample provider rather than from assay-based typing. Nearly every sample came with metadata listing a de-identified subject ID, COVID-19 status, age in years and sex.

As concerns this clone: It lacks a known antigen. Base qualities were left out, and no much larger clone turns up one base away.

What the research found in general, with its limitations: Clinical and demographic metadata were provided uncurated, with the amount varying by source and participant.

V is clipped by 0 bases and J by 5 bases, and the sequence between their germline boundaries is 9 bases long. CDR1 MNHNY and CDR2 SVGAGI are derived from the germline V gene (reference sequence). The CDR3 sequence holds 14 residues, the cysteine and phenylalanine included. The DNA shown is the 42-base CDR3, in frame from base 1. Enrolling through a virtual design, the prospective study's participants ranged in age from roughly 18 to 89 years and lived across 24 United States geographic areas. Cohort assignment in the prospective study relied on participant-reported clinical history from a screening survey and a study questionnaire. ImmuneRACE Cohort 3 recovered participants were defined by two consecutive negative NP/OP PCR tests, healthcare professional clearance, or symptom resolution. In the prospective study, whole blood, serum and a nasopharyngeal or oropharyngeal swab were collected from each participant by mobile phlebotomists. Over a roughly two-month period, participants in the prospective study had the option of providing additional blood draws and questionnaires. Before DNA extraction, blood samples from the prospective study were shipped at room temperature or frozen.

TCRbeta CDR3 regions were amplified from genomic DNA using the immunoSEQ Assay, a bias-controlled multiplex PCR. In the original analysis: Within the assay, amplification of reference gene primers was used to estimate how many nucleated cells each sample contained. To quantify the absolute abundance of each unique TCRbeta CDR3 rearrangement, sequence reads were collapsed and filtered. For each sample, productive Simpson clonality was calculated as the square root of Simpson's diversity index over productive rearrangements. TCRdb carries this immuneACCESS record with in-frame sequences only. Its versions omit some clonotypes, under half of them owing to an unresolved V gene in the studies checked, with the rest unexplained. V, J and clone size are those of that table, while D and trimming were read from the DNA. Here the sample has 150,000 to 200,000 clones; around 81% occur a single time. Together, the top ten hold approximately 6% of the sample.

The chain is assembled from TRBV6-6 and TRBJ2-3, with no confidently assigned D gene. Sequencing was carried out using PBMCs or T cells enriched from blood (not recorded which). The sequence was obtained from a man between 35 and 55 years old who had recovered from COVID-19. The CDR3 reads as follows: CASSYSQYGDTQYF. The nucleotide sequence is TGTGCCAGCAGTTACTCCCAGTATGGAGATACGCAGTATTTT.